Shown below are 19 T cell receptor beta chains from a single sample sequenced in a study of blood T cell repertoires in COVID-19. Produced via immunoSEQ multiplex PCR; TCRdb's table is partial and in-frame only. Here the sample spans just over 90,000 clones, 80% being singletons. The sequenced material came from peripheral blood. The receptors derive from a human donor in a cohort sampled during active COVID-19.

The V and J genes are TRBV9 and TRBJ2-1, with 14 positions matching TRBD2. CDR3 length: 18 residues. CDR1 and CDR2 (germline): SGDLS, YYNGEE. V lost 2 bases and J lost 7; bases outside the gene matches: 11. The CDR3 is CASSVIAGGTSGRNEQFF. CDR3 nucleotides: TGTGCCAGCAGCGTGATAGCTGGTGGGACTAGCGGGAGAAATGAGCAGTTCTTC.

On this clone: One end of the junction does not line up with germline, which may come from a read error. The chain employs TRBV5-6 and TRBJ1-4; D uncertain. CDR3 size: 13 residues. Germline values: CDR1 SGHDT, CDR2 YYEEEE. The CDR3 protein is CANQASGEGPESF. Written as DNA, the CDR3 is TGTGCCAACCAAGCCTCGGGAGAGGGCCCCGAGTCTTTT.

The J gene is TRBJ2-7, the V gene TRBV28; TRBD1 might be the D (5 bases). Deletions cut 5 bases from V and 4 bases from J, with 12 bases between. Germline CDR1 and CDR2: MDHEN and SYDVKM. The CDR3 sequence is 13 residues long. CDR3 nucleotides: TGTGCCAGCAGTGTTTCAGGGTTTTACGAGCAGTACTTC. This encodes CASSVSGFYEQYF.

The chain's CDR3 is CASSSARELAKNIQYF. The CDR3 nucleotides are TGTGCCAGCAGTTCCGCCAGGGAATTAGCCAAAAACATTCAGTACTTC. This chain links TRBV28 with TRBJ2-4; maybe TRBD1 (5 bases). Trimming took off 4 bases at V and 0 bases at J, with 13 bases between the two ends. CDR1 is MDHEN and CDR2 is SYDVKM in the germline V gene. CDR3 size: 16 residues. Using reference TRBV28 and TRBJ2-4 for the parts outside the CDR3, the full variable domain is DVKVTQSSRYLVKRTGEKVFLECVQDMDHENMFWYRQDPGLGLRLIYFSYDVKMKEKGDIPEGYSVSREKKERFSLILESASTNQTSMYLCASSSARELAKNIQYFGAGTRLSVL.

This chain connects TRBV6-5 to TRBJ2-7, with 8 bases that match TRBD1. CDR3 length: 14 amino acids. Germline V gene sequence: CDR1 MNHEY, CDR2 SVGAGI. V was clipped by 2 bases and J by 3 bases; unmatched bases: 3. CDR3 DNA sequence: TGTGCCAGCAGTTACCGGGACAGGAGCTACGAGCAGTACTTC. Protein: CASSYRDRSYEQYF.

The rearrangement joins TRBV6-1 to TRBJ1-5, with D hard to call. The germline V gene has CDR1 MNHNS and CDR2 SASEGT. V dropped 0 bases and J dropped 5 bases, with 8 bases sitting between them. The CDR3 consists of 14 residues. As DNA, the CDR3 is TGTGCCAGCAGTGAAGCGTACAGATATCAGCCCCAGCATTTT. Protein product: CASSEAYRYQPQHF.

The rearrangement uses TRBV12-3 or TRBV12-4 and TRBJ2-7; TRBD1 agrees at 8 bases. The ends lost 7 bases at V and 4 bases at J; junction bases unmatched: 3. This CDR3 spans 12 amino acids. CDR3 sequence reads: CASNYRGYEQYF. CDR3 bases: TGTGCCAGCAATTACAGGGGGTACGAGCAGTACTTC.

The table lists this clone with a few counts. V is TRBV21-1 and J is TRBJ1-2; TRBD1 is the table's D call, not checked against the DNA. TRBV21-1 is deemed a pseudogene. The CDR3 is 16 residues long. In nucleotides, the CDR3 is TGTGCCAAGGGTCAGGGGGCCTCCGGCCGGAACTATGGCTACACCTTC. Translation: CAKGQGASGRNYGYTF.

This clone was seen a single time. The chain links TRBV28 to TRBJ1-2; TRBD1 matches 10 bases. The CDR3 has 15 residues. V lost 5 bases, J lost 4 bases, and 7 bases stayed unmatched. Germline V CDR1 and CDR2: MDHEN, SYDVKM. This chain's CDR3 is CASSVRDRGGYGYTF. In DNA, the CDR3 is TGTGCCAGCAGTGTCCGGGACAGGGGTGGCTATGGCTACACCTTC.

The chain recombines TRBV5-6 with TRBJ2-1; 12 nucleotides agree with TRBD2. V gave up 1 base and J gave up 7 bases; unmatched junction bases: 9. This CDR3 has 17 residues. Germline-derived CDR1 and CDR2 are SGHDT and YYEEEE. The CDR3 loop reads CASSLLASGRVGNEQFF. The CDR3 nucleotides read TGTGCCAGCAGCTTGTTGGCTAGCGGGAGGGTGGGTAATGAGCAGTTCTTC.

This chain joins TRBV18 and TRBJ1-1; TRBD1 aligns across 7 bases. The CDR3 runs to 13 residues. V was pared by 5 bases and J by 5 bases, with 5 bases of the junction left unmatched. Germline loops: CDR1 KGHSH, CDR2 LQKENI. This CDR3 is CASSSTGWTEAFF. The CDR3 bases are TGTGCCAGCTCATCGACAGGGTGGACTGAAGCTTTCTTT.

The V and J genes are TRBV18 and TRBJ2-3, with D perhaps TRBD1 (6 bases). Per the germline V gene, CDR1 is KGHSH and CDR2 is LQKENI. The CDR3 covers 14 residues. V was shortened by 1 base and J by 1 base, with 6 bases between the two germline ends. CDR3 sequence: CASSPQGGTDTQYF. The CDR3 nucleotides are TGTGCCAGCTCACCACAGGGGGGCACAGATACGCAGTATTTT.

The chain carries TRBV2 and TRBJ2-1, with 8 bases aligning to TRBD2. The CDR3 sequence is 16 residues long. Losses at the gene ends were 7 bases for V and 3 bases for J; bases not matched to a gene: 11. The germline CDR1 and CDR2 sequences are SNHLY and FYNNEI. The CDR3 is CASIGEERGIYNEQFF. The CDR3 bases are TGTGCCAGCATCGGAGAAGAGCGGGGGATCTACAATGAGCAGTTCTTC.

This clone came up a few times. J is TRBJ1-4 and V is TRBV15; unclear D gene. The CDR3 is made up of 15 amino acids. From germline, CDR1 is LNHNV and CDR2 YYDKDF (reference sequence). The ends were cut back, 0 bases at V and 4 bases at J, with 9 bases in the middle. The chain's CDR3 is CATSRDLASNEKLFF. For the CDR3, the DNA is TGTGCCACCAGCAGAGATTTAGCAAGTAATGAAAAACTGTTTTTT.

The chain employs TRBV6-5 and TRBJ2-3; the D gene is possibly TRBD1 (7 bases). V dropped 6 bases and J dropped 14 bases, with 24 bases sitting between them. The CDR3 runs to 14 residues. The germline V gene has CDR1 MNHEY and CDR2 SVGAGI. The CDR3 nucleotides read TGTGCCAGCAGACCAACCTTACAGGGGAGGCCACCGTATTTT. It encodes CASRPTLQGRPPYF.

The chain carries TRBV3-1 (or the pseudogene TRBV3-2) and TRBJ1-1; 7 bases agree with TRBD1. The CDR3 contains 15 residues. Germline V gene lookup returns CDR1 LGHDT and CDR2 YNNKEL (reference sequence). The V and J ends lost 1 base and 5 bases, in that order; junction bases with no gene match: 7. CDR3 region: CASSQGTQGVTEAFF. CDR3 DNA sequence: TGTGCCAGCAGCCAAGGGACGCAGGGGGTGACTGAAGCTTTCTTT.

This clone showed up many times. This rearrangement joins TRBV5-1 to TRBJ1-2, with no clear D. CDR3 length equals 15 residues. Trimming cost V 7 bases and J 2 bases, with 18 bases left between them. In germline, CDR1 is SGHRS, CDR2 YFSETQ. CDR3 amino acids: CASRETGSRNYGYTF. For the CDR3, the DNA is TGCGCCAGCCGCGAAACCGGGTCACGGAACTATGGCTACACCTTC. The variable domain in full, with the rest retrieved from reference TRBV5-1 and TRBJ1-2, is KAGVTQTPRYLIKTRGQQVTLSCSPISGHRSVSWYQQTPGQGLQFLFEYFSETQRNKGNFPGRFSGRQFSNSRSEMNVSTLELGDSALYLCASRETGSRNYGYTFGSGTRLTVV.

The V gene is TRBV10-3, the J gene TRBJ2-1, with unresolved D. The CDR3 length is 13 residues. Germline V gene data show CDR1 as ENHRY and CDR2 as SYGVKD. Trimming shortened V by 0 bases and J by 6 bases, and 6 bases separated the two germline ends. The CDR3 protein is CAISESSRNEQFF. In DNA form, the CDR3 reads TGTGCCATCAGTGAGTCCTCTCGCAATGAGCAGTTCTTC.

J is TRBJ2-1 and V is TRBV7-8; 7 nucleotides align to TRBD2. The germline gives CDR1 SGHVS, CDR2 FQNEAQ. The CDR3 runs 15 residues. J lost 3 bases, V lost 1 base, and 3 bases had no gene match. The chain's CDR3 is CASSLGGTIYNEQFF. The DNA of the CDR3 is TGTGCCAGCAGCTTAGGGGGGACTATCTACAATGAGCAGTTCTTC.